This T cell receptor beta chain was captured by sequencing in a study of blood T cell repertoires in COVID-19. The overall study: Italy, Spain and the United States were the sources of the convalescent and acute COVID-19 samples. Sample material is recorded as cDNA or gDNA derived from T cells, B-cell-depleted T cells, or PBMCs.

In the study's own analysis: Amplification of reference gene primers was used by the study to estimate nucleated cell counts. Profiled with immunoSEQ multiplex PCR; TCRdb holds only in-frame clones, not every one. Clonal size and the V and J genes are those of that table, whereas D and trimming came from the DNA. The sample has about 58,000 clones, about 83% seen once. Germline values: CDR1 SEHNR, CDR2 FQNEAQ (reference sequence). The CDR3 is made up of 15 amino acids. The germline V and J ends were trimmed by 1 base and 2 bases, with 10 bases remaining between them. The clonotype was recovered from a man aged 40-55 years with active COVID-19. Sequencing was carried out using peripheral blood. This sequence joins TRBV7-9 and TRBJ2-3, with a possible D match to TRBD1 (5 bases). The CDR3 is CASSLGGGVTDTQYF. DNA of the CDR3: TGTGCCAGCAGCTTAGGGGGCGGAGTCACAGATACGCAGTATTTT.